The rows below give T cell receptor beta chains drawn from one sample of a study of blood T cell repertoires in COVID-19. Produced via immunoSEQ multiplex PCR; TCRdb's table is partial and in-frame only. The table shows about 300,000 clones, with approximately 90% occurring only once. The sequencing sample was made of peripheral blood. All receptors come from a man aged 35 to 55 with acute or convalescent COVID-19. Both conserved end residues are part of each CDR3. Each record gives: V gene, J gene, clone size, D gene, CDR3 protein, CDR3 DNA. D genes are given only for firm matches. Size values are once, few and many counts, or a class for expanded clones, and some rows have none.

TRBV5-6	TRBJ1-1	-	-	CASSFIGREAFF	TGTGCCAGCAGCTTTATTGGCAGGGAAGCTTTCTTT
TRBV27	TRBJ2-7	-	-	CASSLYSDGAYEQYF	TGTGCCAGCAGTTTATATTCGGACGGGGCCTACGAGCAGTACTTC
TRBV6-4	TRBJ1-6	-	-	CASSETGTNSPLHF	TGTGCCAGCAGTGAAACAGGGACAAATTCACCCCTCCACTTT
TRBV7-6	TRBJ2-1	-	-	CASSFDADSSYNEQFF	TGTGCCAGCAGCTTCGACGCGGACAGCTCCTACAATGAGCAGTTCTTC
TRBV3-1/TRBV3-2	TRBJ1-2	-	-	CASSQGSGGYTF	TGTGCCAGCAGCCAAGGGTCCGGGGGCTACACCTTC
TRBV19	TRBJ1-5	-	-	CASSIGTFNSNQPQHF	TGTGCCAGTAGTATCGGGACATTCAATAGCAATCAGCCCCAGCATTTT
TRBV28	TRBJ1-5	-	TRBD1	CASRPGTGRNQPQHF	TGTGCCAGCAGACCCGGGACAGGGCGGAATCAGCCCCAGCATTTT
TRBV27	TRBJ1-3	-	-	CASSQQVLSGNTIYF	TGTGCCAGCAGTCAACAGGTTCTCTCTGGAAACACCATATATTTT
TRBV6-1	TRBJ1-1	-	-	CASSELLDKRGLGAFF	TGTGCCAGCAGTGAATTATTGGACAAGAGGGGACTAGGAGCTTTCTTT
TRBV2	TRBJ1-2	-	TRBD1	CASREQGDGYTF	TGTGCCAGCAGGGAACAGGGGGATGGCTACACCTTC
TRBV2	TRBJ1-3	-	-	CASSEQGNTIYF	TGTGCCAGCAGTGAACAGGGGAACACCATATATTTT
TRBV18	TRBJ2-3	many	TRBD2	CASSLGAGGSTDTQYF	TGTGCCAGCTCACTGGGTGCGGGGGGCAGCACAGATACGCAGTATTTT
TRBV7-2	TRBJ1-1	-	TRBD1	CASSTRQGGTEAFF	TGTGCCAGCAGCACCCGACAGGGAGGAACTGAAGCTTTCTTT
TRBV5-1	TRBJ2-7	-	-	CASSLAQGKLYYEQYF	TGCGCCAGCAGCCTGGCCCAGGGAAAACTCTACTACGAGCAGTACTTC
TRBV29-1	TRBJ1-5	-	-	CSVAPGVNQPQHF	TGCAGCGTTGCTCCAGGTGTCAATCAGCCCCAGCATTTT
TRBV3-1/TRBV3-2	TRBJ2-2	-	-	CASSQGASAGELFF	TGTGCCAGCAGCCAAGGAGCTAGCGCCGGGGAGCTGTTTTTT
TRBV5-6	TRBJ1-6	-	TRBD1	CASSLGQGANNSPLHF	TGTGCCAGCAGCTTGGGACAGGGGGCGAATAATTCACCCCTCCACTTT
TRBV19	TRBJ1-3	-	TRBD1	CASSTGQEEAGNTIYF	TGTGCCAGTAGTACGGGACAGGAGGAAGCTGGAAACACCATATATTTT
TRBV19	TRBJ1-2	-	TRBD1	CASSIAVDRGDNYGYTF	TGTGCCAGTAGTATAGCCGTAGACAGGGGAGACAACTATGGCTACACCTTC
TRBV7-3	TRBJ1-5	-	-	CASSAGLGQPQHF	TGTGCCAGCAGCGCTGGACTGGGCCAGCCCCAGCATTTT
TRBV25-1	TRBJ1-4	-	-	CASSESNFGGEKLFF	TGTGCCAGCAGTGAATCTAACTTCGGCGGTGAAAAACTGTTTTTT
TRBV6-5	TRBJ2-1	-	-	CASSSYLSLVPNEQFF	TGTGCCAGCAGTTCTTACCTATCACTAGTTCCCAATGAGCAGTTCTTC
TRBV29-1	TRBJ1-2	-	TRBD1	CSVETGLGYGYTF	TGCAGCGTTGAGACAGGGTTAGGCTATGGCTACACCTTC
TRBV27	TRBJ2-7	-	TRBD1	CASSLFSVDRGSYEQYF	TGTGCCAGCAGTTTATTTTCCGTGGACAGGGGATCCTACGAGCAGTACTTC
TRBV5-4	TRBJ2-3	-	-	CASSLSQSTDTQYF	TGTGCCAGCAGCTTGTCACAGAGCACAGATACGCAGTATTTT
TRBV2	TRBJ2-2	-	-	CASSRGDTGELFF	TGTGCCAGCTCCCGGGGAGACACCGGGGAGCTGTTTTTT
TRBV29-1	TRBJ2-1	-	TRBD2	CSVARRGTTSEQFF	TGCAGCGTTGCGAGGCGGGGGACCACCTCGGAGCAGTTCTTC
TRBV12-3/TRBV12-4	TRBJ1-6	few	-	CASSPQGSPLHF	TGTGCCAGCAGCCCACAGGGCTCACCCCTCCACTTT
TRBV9	TRBJ2-1	-	-	CASSVGQTIPYNEQFF	TGTGCCAGCAGCGTAGGACAGACGATCCCCTACAATGAGCAGTTCTTC
TRBV4-2	TRBJ2-7	-	-	CASSQGLGLKQYF	TGTGCCAGCAGCCAAGGACTCGGTCTCAAGCAGTACTTC
TRBV7-8	TRBJ1-5	-	TRBD1	CASSTRQGRQPQHF	TGTGCCAGCAGCACTCGACAGGGACGTCAGCCCCAGCATTTT
TRBV2	TRBJ2-3	-	-	CASSGPISTDTQYF	TGTGCCAGCAGTGGGCCGATTAGCACAGATACGCAGTATTTT
TRBV11-2	TRBJ2-2	-	TRBD2	CASSPRGAIAGELFF	TGTGCCAGCAGCCCGCGGGGGGCCATTGCCGGGGAGCTGTTTTTT
TRBV3-1/TRBV3-2	TRBJ2-1	-	-	CASSQPLHNEQFF	TGTGCCAGCAGCCAACCTCTCCACAATGAGCAGTTCTTC
TRBV2	TRBJ2-7	-	TRBD1	CASSGEQGTEQYF	TGTGCCAGCAGTGGGGAACAGGGGACCGAGCAGTACTTC
TRBV11-2	TRBJ1-3	-	-	CASSHAGGNTIYF	TGTGCCAGCAGCCACGCAGGGGGAAACACCATATATTTT
TRBV19	TRBJ1-3	-	-	CASSIDRGNTIYF	TGTGCCAGTAGTATAGACAGGGGAAACACCATATATTTT
TRBV5-1	TRBJ2-1	-	TRBD1	CASSLSRGTGGNEQFF	TGCGCCAGCAGCTTGAGTAGAGGGACAGGAGGCAATGAGCAGTTCTTC
TRBV5-1	TRBJ1-2	-	-	CASSLVGVSNYGYTF	TGCGCCAGCAGCTTGGTCGGGGTATCTAACTATGGCTACACCTTC
TRBV29-1	TRBJ1-4	-	-	CSATERGPSEKLFF	TGCAGCGCAACGGAGCGGGGGCCGAGTGAAAAACTGTTTTTT
TRBV2	TRBJ1-3	once	-	CASKARSSGNTIYF	TGTGCCAGCAAAGCGAGGAGCTCTGGAAACACCATATATTTT
TRBV2	TRBJ2-3	-	TRBD2	CASGSIPGLRTDTQYF	TGTGCCAGCGGCTCGATTCCGGGACTACGCACAGATACGCAGTATTTT
TRBV5-1	TRBJ1-4	-	TRBD1	CASSSLAGGYEKLFF	TGCGCCAGCAGCTCCCTGGCAGGGGGTTATGAAAAACTGTTTTTT
TRBV5-1	TRBJ1-2	-	-	CASSLDPPGTNYGYTF	TGCGCCAGCAGCTTGGACCCCCCAGGGACTAACTATGGCTACACCTTC
TRBV7-2	TRBJ2-3	-	TRBD2	CASTQRGRTDTQYF	TGTGCCAGCACCCAGCGGGGTAGAACAGATACGCAGTATTTT
TRBV3-1/TRBV3-2	TRBJ2-6	-	-	CASSQPGRSSGANVLTF	TGTGCCAGCAGCCAGCCTGGCCGCTCCTCTGGGGCCAACGTCCTGACTTTC
TRBV21-1	TRBJ2-6	-	-	CASSAGQGEMSNVLTF	TGTGCCAGCAGCGCCGGACAGGGGGAAATGTCCAACGTCCTGACTTTC
TRBV5-1	TRBJ1-1	-	-	CASSSQGGDTEAFF	TGCGCCAGCAGCTCGCAGGGAGGGGACACTGAAGCTTTCTTT
TRBV6-5	TRBJ1-1	-	-	CASSFNREMNTEAFF	TGTGCCAGCAGTTTCAACCGGGAGATGAACACTGAAGCTTTCTTT